These 16 T cell receptor beta chains share one sample of origin, sequenced in a study of blood T cells in healthy people across ages. The use of a sample-barcoded 5' primer and a J-beta primer mix characterized a second PCR of roughly 6 to 11 cycles. TCRdb called the 5' RACE reads again in MiXCR, with one record for every CDR3 protein. This sample has over 550,000 distinct CDR3 sequences, with approximately 30% found just once. The sequencing sample was made of blood. The receptor set was obtained from a woman older than 75 in good health.

Many counts were recorded for this clonotype. The CDR3 nucleotides are TGTGCCAGCAGCTTTTATGGCACAGATACGCAGTATTTT. Translation: CASSFYGTDTQYF. The genes are TRBV7-3 and TRBJ2-3; D is uncertain. Trimming stripped 3 bases from V and 1 base from J, with 5 bases between. The germline V gene encodes CDR1 SGHTA and CDR2 FQGTGA. This CDR3 is 13 amino acids long.

Comments on this clonotype: A much larger clonotype is one base distant, so this may be a read error. The chain uses TRBV3-1 and TRBJ2-6; the D call may be TRBD1 or TRBD2 (5 bases each). The CDR3 sequence is 18 residues long. Per the germline V gene, CDR1 is LGHDT and CDR2 is YNNKEL (reference sequence). Here the CDR3 DNA reads TGTGCCAGCAGCCAAGATACGGGAAGGGTCTCTGGGGCCAACGTCCGGACTTTC. Translating gives CASSQDTGRVSGANVRTF.

The sample holds a few counts of this clonotype. This sequence joins TRBV6-2 or TRBV6-3 and TRBJ2-5, with a weak D call TRBD2 (5 bases). The J call may be wrong; the DNA end is better matched by TRBJ2-7. CDR1 MNHEY and CDR2 SVGEGT come from the germline V gene. The CDR3 sequence is 12 residues long. This CDR3 is CASRSAGDEQYF. CDR3 in DNA: TGTGCCAGCAGGTCCGCCGGGGACGAGCAGTACTTC.

This clonotype has at least ten counts. The genes are TRBV6-2 or TRBV6-3 and TRBJ2-1; a weak D match, TRBD2 (7 bases). Per germline, CDR1 MNHEY and CDR2 SVGEGT. There are 17 residues in the CDR3. With 2 bases removed from V and 12 bases from J, the gap between germline ends came to 26 bases. The CDR3 here is CASSYPTMRGGPTSQFF. Written as DNA, the CDR3 is TGTGCCAGCAGTTACCCCACCATGAGGGGGGGGCCAACTTCGCAGTTCTTC.

In its sample, this clonotype was seen a few times. The chain is built from TRBV11-2 and TRBJ2-1; 7 nucleotides align to TRBD1. This CDR3 spans 16 amino acids. The J segment lost 5 bases and the V segment lost 5 bases, leaving 12 bases of the junction unmatched. From germline, CDR1 is SGHAT and CDR2 FQNNGV. The DNA for the CDR3 is TGTGCCAGCAGCCCCCCGGGTAGGGGGCCAAACAATGAGCAGTTCTTC. Translated: CASSPPGRGPNNEQFF.

This clonotype has more than one count but fewer than ten. This may come from a read error, since a much larger clone is one base off. The rearrangement joins TRBV9 to TRBJ2-1, with D possibly matching TRBD1 (6 bases). Germline V gene data show CDR1 as SGDLS and CDR2 as YYNGEE. Trimming removed 7 bases from V and 9 bases from J, with 23 bases in between. This CDR3 comprises 15 residues. The CDR3 DNA reads as TGTGCCAGCGGCTTAAGACAGGTTGAGCTCGGTGAGCAGTTCTTC. It translates to CASGLRQVELGEQFF.

On this clonotype: A single base separates this from a much larger clone, so it may be a read error. The V call is TRBV18, the J call TRBJ2-1, with D maybe TRBD2 (6 bases). The ends were cut back, 2 bases at V and 8 bases at J, with 19 bases in the middle. The length of the CDR3 is 16 residues. Germline assignment: CDR1 KGHSH and CDR2 LQKENI. CDR3 coding DNA: TGTGCCAGCTCACCAAGACGAATGGGGGGTCGCTATGAGCAGTTCTTC. Residues: CASSPRRMGGRYEQFF.

This clonotype has only a few counts. V is TRBV29-1 and J is TRBJ1-3, with D unclear. V was pared by 3 bases and J by 6 bases, with 9 bases between. Germline values: CDR1 SQVTM, CDR2 ANQGSEA. The CDR3 has 12 residues. As DNA, the CDR3 is TGCAGCGTTGATCCCTACCAAAACACCATATATTTT. Its protein is CSVDPYQNTIYF.

Remarks on this clonotype: Germline is not matched at one junction end, which may reflect a read error. The chain couples TRBV20-1 to TRBJ1-4; D may be TRBD1 (6 bases). The CDR3 sequence is 15 residues long. CDR1 DFQATT and CDR2 SNEGSKA come from the germline V gene (reference sequence). The CDR3 coding sequence is TGCAGTGCCGCTCGGGGGGCCGGGGGCGGTGAAAAACGGTTTTTT. Translated, it gives CSAARGAGGGEKRFF.

Comments on this clonotype: A single base separates this from a much larger clone, so it may be a read error. This rearrangement joins TRBV6-1 to TRBJ2-4; 9 positions agree with TRBD1. The tail of the sequence fits TRBJ2-7 better, so the J call may be wrong. CDR3 length: 14 amino acids. Germline-derived CDR1 and CDR2 are MNHNS and SASEGT. The CDR3 sequence is CANSNHRGHNEQYF. The CDR3 nucleotides read TGTGCCAACAGTAACCACAGGGGGCATAACGAGCAGTACTTC.

The V gene is TRBV12-3 or TRBV12-4, the J gene TRBJ2-3; TRBD2 aligns across 9 bases. With 1 base clipped from V and 13 bases from J, the junction kept 18 bases outside the gene matches. CDR3 length equals 17 residues. CDR3 DNA sequence: TGTGCCAGCAGTTTAGACGTAGCGGGGGAGGGCACAGATGCGGAGTATTTT. Translation gives CASSLDVAGEGTDAEYF.

Many counts were recorded for this clonotype. J is TRBJ2-6 and V is TRBV4-2; 7 bases map to TRBD2. V lost 1 base and J lost 0; bases outside the gene matches: 3. The length of the CDR3 is 17 residues. CDR1 and CDR2 from the germline V gene are LGHNA and YNFKEQ. The chain's CDR3 is CASSQVAGGSGANVLTF. The CDR3, as DNA: TGTGCCAGCAGCCAAGTAGCGGGTGGCTCTGGGGCCAACGTCCTGACTTTC.

A remark on this clonotype: Just one base apart from a much larger clone, this may be a read error. V usage is TRBV29-1 and J usage is TRBJ2-7; D might be TRBD1 (6 bases). The V end was cut by 4 bases, the J end by 7 bases, with 23 bases between. Germline-derived CDR1 and CDR2 are SQVTM and ANQGSEA. The CDR3 extends over 15 amino acids. This CDR3 reads CSVAVGQGLYNEQYF. CDR3 sequence (DNA): TGCAGCGTTGCCGTGGGGCAGGGGTTGTACAATGAGCAGTACTTC.

This sequence joins TRBV12-3 or TRBV12-4 and TRBJ2-1, with D tentatively TRBD1 (6 bases). The CDR3 consists of 14 residues. Trimming shortened V by 7 bases and J by 6 bases, and 16 bases separated the two germline ends. The CDR3 region is CASNLLGGVNEQFF. For the CDR3, the DNA is TGTGCCAGCAACCTTCTAGGGGGTGTCAATGAGCAGTTCTTC.

A remark on this clonotype: Being one base from a much bigger clone, this may be a read error. This sequence joins TRBV4-3 and TRBJ2-7; D call uncertain. Germline V lookup: CDR1 LGHNA, CDR2 YSLEER. V lost 3 bases, J lost 7 bases, and 13 bases lay in between. The length of the CDR3 is 13 residues. CDR3 bases: TGCGCCAGCAGCCACGATACAGCAACTGAGCAGTACGTC. Amino acids: CASSHDTATEQYV.

This clonotype was observed a few times. V is TRBV6-5 and J is TRBJ2-5, with 9 bases identical to TRBD2. Germline V gene lookup returns CDR1 MNHEY and CDR2 SVGAGI. V trimming: 5 bases; J trimming: 3 bases; junction bases outside the gene matches: 4. This CDR3 is 14 amino acids long. The CDR3 reads CASSTLAGKETQYF. The CDR3 region has the DNA TGTGCCAGCAGTACGCTAGCGGGGAAAGAGACCCAGTACTTC.